This T cell receptor (beta chain) is from a study of T cell responses to AZD1222 COVID-19 vaccine. A note on this clone: Its antigen is undetermined.

Study conclusions and caveats: No day 14 peak samples; only post-peak repertoires were characterized. Unmutated variant regions reportedly attract nearly half of all spike-specific TCRs. CD4 TCRs linked to vaccination spanned spike, dominating at 160-218 and 743-854.

Here immunoSEQ multiplex PCR was the method, and the copy in TCRdb shows in-frame clones only, minus some. The sample comprises about 70,000 clones, 90% of which are singletons, and around 3.4% rests with the top ten. With 2 bases removed from V and 0 bases from J, the gap between germline ends came to 11 bases. This CDR3 spans 16 amino acids. Germline V CDR1 and CDR2: SGHTA, FQGTGA. The sequence was collected from an adult who received the AZD1222 COVID-19 vaccine. The input for sequencing was peripheral blood, taken 28 days after the second AZD1222 dose. The chain carries TRBV7-3 and TRBJ2-1, with no clear D. As DNA, the CDR3 is TGTGCCAGCAGCTTAGGATACAAGAGCTCCTACAATGAGCAGTTCTTC. It yields the protein CASSLGYKSSYNEQFF.